Below, one T cell receptor beta chain is given with its context. Its antigen is unknown. No per-base quality is available; no much larger clone lies one base away. For unsorted PBMC libraries, 2 million PBMCs were used after storage in RNAlater at -80 degrees C until RNA extraction. Multiple sclerosis patients were enrolled in a US clinical protocol under which disease progression was evaluated by magnetic resonance imaging. Peripheral blood was subjected to Ficoll-Hypaque density gradient centrifugation to isolate PBMCs, which were then cryopreserved in liquid nitrogen. This record belongs to a study of neurological immune-mediated disorders (dated by TCRdb to 2018 to 2020). Context from the whole study: Of the roughly 34 multiple sclerosis patients, some 30 had relapsing-remitting MS and 3 had secondary progressive MS. Using UMI-based sequencing, the study compared peripheral blood TCR-beta repertoires from patients with HTLV-I-associated myelopathy (HAM/TSP), patients with multiple sclerosis, and healthy controls. The roughly 110 TCR-beta libraries included longitudinal samples, technical triplicates and paired sorted CD4+ and CD8+ T-cell subsets alongside PBMC samples. The cohort included 60 to 75 subjects: some 14 with HAM/TSP, roughly 35 with multiple sclerosis, and 20 or so healthy controls. The study at large found these results: TCR clonal expansion was greatest in HAM/TSP patients and smallest in MS patients, who ranked below even healthy controls. Across subjects, expanded clones never shared an identical CDR3 amino acid sequence, which suggests that the TCR-beta repertoires in every group were private. Repertoires from 18 of 34 MS patients were grouped by phylogenetic analysis into a cluster of related CDR3 sequences, suggesting a possible repertoire-level signature. No clinical or MRI features were associated with the MS cluster, and the authors said that larger cohorts are needed.

CDR1 and CDR2 are drawn from the germline V gene: LGHNT, FRNRAP. Including cysteine and phenylalanine, the CDR3 has 12 amino acids. Only the CDR3 DNA stays, 36 bases, in frame from base 1. The trim is 9 bases for V and 0 bases for J, with a gap of 7 bases between the germline ends. To synthesize cDNA, template-switch 5'RACE was performed with a primer carrying a 10-nucleotide random unique molecular identifier so that each TCR transcript was tagged. Each sequencing run produced over 190 million TCR-beta sequences covering 15-18 subjects. The RNeasy kit was used for extraction of total RNA. TCR-beta VDJ regions were amplified with primers for the TCR constant region and the 5'RACE anchor, using the KAPA Real-time Library Amplification kit. A first PCR added sample indexes and Illumina adaptors, after which a second PCR increased the library yield. After Ampure bead purification, the roughly 650 bp TCR product was size-selected on a 2% E-gel SizeSelection system. Before pooling, library quality was checked on a Bioanalyzer, concentration was measured with Qubit, and libraries were quantified with the Kapa Library Quantification kit. Libraries were sequenced paired-end 2 x 150 bp on an Illumina HiSeq 2500. To increase sequence diversity, about 25-31% phiX was spiked into each library pool. Concerning the study's data processing: The quality-filtered reads were processed with the UMI-based MiGEC pipeline, whose error correction step removed more than 90% of the raw TCR sequences. IMGT germline references were used for alignment of VDJ genes, and clonotypes were defined by a unique CDR3 amino acid sequence together with V-J genes. Clonal expansion, Shannon diversity and CDR3 relatedness were evaluated with VDJtools (CalcPairwiseDistances, ClusterSamples), while phylogenetic trees were built in CLCbio workbench. Clones with at least 8 unique UMIs were defined as expanded, with this threshold being based on coefficient-of-variation modelling across technical triplicates. Clones were called with MiXCR by TCRdb after fastp trimmed the public reads at Q25, and only in-frame beta chains were retained. Identical CDR3 protein sequences are pooled into one entry, listed with their most common genes and DNA. TCRdb's processing, not the authors', yielded these V and J calls. Recorded for this sample are some 60,000 distinct CDR3 sequences; approximately 4.6% of them occurred a single time. Roughly 3.3% of the sample is in the top ten clones.

Rearrangement joined TRBV12-5 to TRBJ2-3; no D gene can be assigned with confidence. This sequence was found in a woman in her fifties or sixties with multiple sclerosis. The sequencing input was PBMCs. The DNA sequence reads TGTGCTAGCGGAACTAGCACAGATACGCAGTATTTT. The translation is CASGTSTDTQYF.